This TCR beta chain was recorded in a study of CD4 T cells in relation to SARS-CoV-2 and coronaviruses. Study-wide context: The HLA restriction of the shared crossreactive spike epitopes was mapped. Broader study findings: Memory recall responses, not primary responses primed in culture, are what the assay detects. In around two thirds of donors, memory CD4+ clonotypes crossrecognized SARS-CoV-2 and at least one common cold coronavirus spike.

Of note for this clone: Antigen specificity is unknown.

The CDR3 contains 17 residues. Germline values: CDR1 SGHRS, CDR2 YFSETQ. Trimming removed 1 base at V and 0 bases at J, with 11 bases between. The unexposed donors gave CD4+ T cells in 2011-2018, prior to COVID-19. Naive and memory CD4+ T cells came from enriched cryopreserved PBMCs. The data were produced by immunoSEQ multiplex PCR, yet TCRdb's version contains in-frame clones alone and is incomplete. Of 65,000 or so clones in the sample, about 87% were seen once. The sample taken for sequencing was memory CD4+ T cells from PBMCs. V is TRBV5-1 and J is TRBJ2-6; D unclear. This clonotype was sampled from a human donor in good health. The CDR3 loop reads CASSLMHSDSGANVLTF. CDR3 nucleotide sequence: TGCGCCAGCAGCTTGATGCATTCGGACTCTGGGGCCAACGTCCTGACTTTC.